The T cell receptor (beta chain) under discussion was sequenced for a study of blood T cell repertoires in COVID-19. Overall study context: Researchers got acute and convalescent COVID-19 samples from the United States, Italy and Spain. In each case, the material was cDNA or gDNA derived from T cells, B-cell-depleted T cells, or PBMCs.

This clone turned up a few times. Authors' processing steps: Reference gene primer amplification gave estimated nucleated cell counts. Generated by immunoSEQ multiplex PCR, the TCRdb table keeps only in-frame clones and is missing some. V, J and clone size are those of that table, while D and trimming were read from the DNA. The table has roughly 230,000 clones, 80% to 90% seen once. Trimming shortened V by 0 bases and J by 0 bases, and 11 bases separated the two germline ends. Germline CDR1 and CDR2: SGHNT and YENEEA. The CDR3 sequence is 16 residues long. The genes are TRBV11-3 and TRBJ1-1, with D perhaps matching TRBD1 (6 bases). Material: peripheral blood. The TCR comes from a man aged 40-50 years with active or convalescent COVID-19. The CDR3 is CASSLDLGAMNTEAFF. DNA of the CDR3: TGTGCCAGCAGCTTAGATCTGGGGGCGATGAACACTGAAGCTTTCTTT.